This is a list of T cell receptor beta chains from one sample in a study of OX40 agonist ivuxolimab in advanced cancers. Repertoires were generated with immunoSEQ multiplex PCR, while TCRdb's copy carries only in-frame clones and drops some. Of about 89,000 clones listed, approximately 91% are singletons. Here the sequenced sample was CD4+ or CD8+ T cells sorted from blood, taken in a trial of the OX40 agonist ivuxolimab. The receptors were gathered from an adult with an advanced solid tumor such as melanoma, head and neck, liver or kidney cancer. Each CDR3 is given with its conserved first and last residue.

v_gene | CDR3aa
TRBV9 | CASSFSGTREETQYF
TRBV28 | CASLYLGGRNTEAFF
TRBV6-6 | CASSYQGTYEQYF
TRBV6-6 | CASSKGGTSIGEAFF
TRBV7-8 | CASSLLDQPQHF
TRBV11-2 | CASSLFQGAQKTQYF
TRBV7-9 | CASSPHYEQYF
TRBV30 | CAWSSGIITDTQYF
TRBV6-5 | CASSSPGNQPQHF
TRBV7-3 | CASSPAPGREQYF
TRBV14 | CASTPLGGDTEAFF
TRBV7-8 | CASSLSQGMNTEAFF
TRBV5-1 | CASSTGGHQETQYF
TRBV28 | CASSLPQGAGEKLFF
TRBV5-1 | CASSLQQGATGYTF
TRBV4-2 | CASSQDGLAGVGDTQYF
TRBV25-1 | CASSDFRDSYEKLFF
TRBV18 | CASSQPTGASGNTIYF
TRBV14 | CASSQGTGYGYTF
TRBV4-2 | CASSQSDLDNEQFF
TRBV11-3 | CASSPTASSGELFF
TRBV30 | CAWSVQLNTEAFF
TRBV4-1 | CASSQPSLKLGGSSTGELFF
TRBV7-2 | CASSLDSWEEQYF
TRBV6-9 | CASSYNREYGYTF
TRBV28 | CASTTSSYEQYF
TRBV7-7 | CASSLEWAGGLETQYF
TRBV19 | CASGPGQGNQPQHF
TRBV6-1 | CASSEYWFGTGNNEQFF
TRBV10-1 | CASSESGAQETQYF
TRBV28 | CASRGDLSSGGSNEQFF
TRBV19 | CASSIDLIRGGYNEQFF
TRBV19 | CASSIKGRSVRGYTF
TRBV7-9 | CASSPEQNTEAFF
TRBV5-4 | CASRTASINTGELFF
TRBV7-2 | CASSLESSYNSPLHF
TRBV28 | CASSLAMGSVGLFF
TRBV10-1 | CASSESWEKTQYF
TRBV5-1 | CASSFGQGPDTQYF
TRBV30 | CAWSVRLQGEVNYGYTF
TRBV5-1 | CASSLEGSGSPLHF
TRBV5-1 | CASSLAAGQGYEQYF
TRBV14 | CASSWGTGLANYGYTF
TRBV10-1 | CASSPSGRGETQYF